The 5 T cell receptor beta chains in this list originate from one sample, sequenced in a study of T cell repertoires in cytomegalovirus infection. No antigen has been identified for these receptors. TCRdb redid the calling of the reads with MiXCR, one entry per CDR3 protein. Among approximately 1,000,000 distinct CDR3 sequences listed, less than 40% were seen once. Sequences were derived from cultured CD8+ T cells from PBMCs, sampled from culture after CMV antigen stimulation. Receptors were obtained from a human donor in good health (CMV status not recorded). Some clones in this sample may be carry-over from other donors' samples.

The chain recombines TRBV7-9 with TRBJ2-2; 10 bases align to TRBD1. The CDR3 totals 16 residues. With 5 bases clipped from V and 6 bases from J, the junction kept 9 bases outside the gene matches. Germline V gene sequence: CDR1 SEHNR, CDR2 FQNEAQ (reference sequence). The CDR3 DNA reads TGTGCCAGCAGCCATTCGGACAGGGGGAGGCCCGGGGAGCTGTTTTTT. This translates into CASSHSDRGRPGELFF.

The chain links TRBV11-2 to TRBJ1-1, with unresolved D. Germline V CDR1 and CDR2: SGHAT, FQNNGV. Trimming took off 5 bases at V and 0 bases at J, with 13 bases between the two ends. CDR3 size: 15 residues. CDR3 in amino acids: CASSPAPLMNTEAFF. CDR3 in DNA: TGTGCCAGCAGCCCAGCACCCTTGATGAACACTGAAGCTTTCTTT.

This clonotype has at least ten counts. The CDR3 region is CASSLFRGFYGYTF. DNA for the CDR3: TGTGCCAGCAGTTTATTCCGGGGTTTCTATGGCTACACCTTC. The genes are TRBV27 and TRBJ1-2; D unresolved. Germline CDR1 is MNHEY and CDR2 is SMNVEV (reference sequence). V lost 1 base to trimming and J lost 4 bases, with 10 bases between them. The CDR3 is made up of 14 amino acids.

In the case of this clonotype: Possible read error: a much larger clone is one base away. The V gene is TRBV5-1, the J gene TRBJ2-2, with D possibly being TRBD2 (5 bases). Per germline, CDR1 SGHRS and CDR2 YFSETQ. The CDR3 has 13 residues. CDR3 DNA: TGCGTCAGCAGAGGGCAGGACACCGGGGAGCTGTTTTTT. Protein product: CVSRGQDTGELFF. Together with reference TRBV5-1 and TRBJ2-2, the CDR3 gives the full variable domain: KAGVTQTPRYLIKTRGQQVTLSCSPISGHRSVSWYQQTPGQGLQFLFEYFSETQRNKGNFPGRFSGRQFSNSRSEMNVSTLELGDSALYLCVSRGQDTGELFFGEGSRLTVL.

This clonotype was seen ten or more times. This rearrangement joins TRBV4-1 to TRBJ1-1, with D possibly matching TRBD1 (5 bases). The CDR3 is made up of 13 amino acids. Germline V gene lookup returns CDR1 MGHRA and CDR2 YSYEKL. Trimming removed 2 bases from V and 6 bases from J, with 10 bases in between. CDR3 DNA sequence: TGCGCCAGCAGCCAAAGCGAAGGGGCTGAAGCTTTCTTT. Translated: CASSQSEGAEAFF.